These T cell receptor beta chains were read from a single sample in a study of cytomegalovirus exposure and HLA in healthy donors. Repertoires were generated with immunoSEQ multiplex PCR, while TCRdb's copy carries only in-frame clones and drops some. This table holds about 200,000 clones, roughly 81% found once. The source material was PBMCs. These receptors originate from a young woman in good health and CMV-seronegative. CDR3s include the opening cysteine and the closing phenylalanine or tryptophan. A D gene is named only where the DNA matches it firmly. The size entry is marked missing in some rows and otherwise reads once, few, many or a size class.

cdr3_length: 12
j_call: TRBJ1-2
d_call: TRBD1
clone_size: NA
v_call: TRBV28
cdr3_aa: CASKTGAYGYTF
cdr3_nt: TGTGCCAGCAAGACAGGGGCCTATGGCTACACCTTC

cdr3_length: 15
j_call: TRBJ2-7
d_call: TRBD1
clone_size: many
v_call: TRBV30
cdr3_aa: CAWNRGLLGSYEQYF
cdr3_nt: TGTGCCTGGAACAGGGGGCTACTTGGGTCCTACGAGCAGTACTTC

cdr3_length: 14
j_call: TRBJ2-3
d_call: TRBD2
clone_size: few
v_call: TRBV9
cdr3_aa: CASSPRLATDTQYF
cdr3_nt: TGTGCCAGCAGCCCCCGACTAGCCACGGATACGCAGTATTTT

cdr3_length: 17
j_call: TRBJ2-2
d_call: TRBD2
clone_size: NA
v_call: TRBV6-4
cdr3_aa: CASSDSWAGENTGELFF
cdr3_nt: TGTGCCAGCAGTGACTCTTGGGCGGGGGAGAACACCGGGGAGCTGTTTTTT

cdr3_length: 16
j_call: TRBJ2-5
d_call: NA
clone_size: NA
v_call: TRBV6-1
cdr3_aa: CASSEAYQGLRETQYF
cdr3_nt: TGTGCCAGCAGTGAAGCGTACCAGGGACTTAGGGAGACCCAGTACTTC

cdr3_length: 15
j_call: TRBJ1-1
d_call: TRBD1
clone_size: NA
v_call: TRBV9
cdr3_aa: CASSARQGAYTEAFF
cdr3_nt: TGTGCCAGCAGCGCAAGACAGGGGGCCTACACTGAAGCTTTCTTT

cdr3_length: 16
j_call: TRBJ2-1
d_call: TRBD2
clone_size: NA
v_call: TRBV29-1
cdr3_aa: CSVIGGEFSSYNEQFF
cdr3_nt: TGCAGCGTTATCGGGGGGGAATTTAGCTCCTACAATGAGCAGTTCTTC

cdr3_length: 11
j_call: TRBJ2-3
d_call: NA
clone_size: NA
v_call: TRBV20-1
cdr3_aa: CSARRTDTQYF
cdr3_nt: TGCAGTGCTCGTCGCACAGATACGCAGTATTTT

cdr3_length: 15
j_call: TRBJ2-3
d_call: TRBD2
clone_size: NA
v_call: TRBV30
cdr3_aa: CAWSELAGATDTQYF
cdr3_nt: TGTGCCTGGAGTGAACTAGCGGGAGCAACAGATACGCAGTATTTT

cdr3_length: 17
j_call: TRBJ2-3
d_call: TRBD2
clone_size: NA
v_call: TRBV9
cdr3_aa: CASSVNVAGGPRDTQYF
cdr3_nt: TGTGCCAGCAGCGTAAACGTAGCGGGGGGGCCCCGGGATACGCAGTATTTT

cdr3_length: 14
j_call: TRBJ2-1
d_call: TRBD2
clone_size: NA
v_call: TRBV29-1
cdr3_aa: CSVTSGATYNEQFF
cdr3_nt: TGCAGCGTTACTAGCGGGGCCACCTACAATGAGCAGTTCTTC

cdr3_length: 14
j_call: TRBJ2-5
d_call: NA
clone_size: NA
v_call: TRBV27
cdr3_aa: CASSQPGLQETQYF
cdr3_nt: TGTGCCAGCAGTCAACCGGGACTTCAAGAGACCCAGTACTTC

cdr3_length: 14
j_call: TRBJ2-7
d_call: NA
clone_size: once
v_call: TRBV30
cdr3_aa: CAWSSGTGVHEQYF
cdr3_nt: TGTGCCTGGAGTAGCGGGACAGGTGTCCACGAGCAGTACTTC

cdr3_length: 13
j_call: TRBJ2-5
d_call: TRBD1
clone_size: NA
v_call: TRBV28
cdr3_aa: CASEGAREETQYF
cdr3_nt: TGTGCCAGCGAGGGGGCGCGGGAAGAGACCCAGTACTTC

cdr3_length: 12
j_call: TRBJ1-1
d_call: TRBD1
clone_size: NA
v_call: TRBV6-5
cdr3_aa: CASRTGTVEAFF
cdr3_nt: TGTGCCAGCAGAACTGGGACAGTAGAAGCTTTCTTT

cdr3_length: 16
j_call: TRBJ1-2
d_call: TRBD1
clone_size: NA
v_call: TRBV25-1
cdr3_aa: CASSEAGTGSNYGYTF
cdr3_nt: TGTGCCAGCAGTGAAGCCGGGACAGGAAGTAACTATGGCTACACCTTC

cdr3_length: 19
j_call: TRBJ2-7
d_call: TRBD2
clone_size: once
v_call: TRBV7-6
cdr3_aa: CASSRARLAGDPSSYEQYF
cdr3_nt: TGTGCCAGCAGCAGGGCCCGACTAGCGGGTGATCCAAGCTCCTACGAGCAGTACTTC

cdr3_length: 13
j_call: TRBJ1-1
d_call: NA
clone_size: NA
v_call: TRBV6-1
cdr3_aa: CASRSPGASLYLF
cdr3_nt: TGTGCCAGTAGATCCCCGGGAGCCTCCCTATACTTGTTT

cdr3_length: 14
j_call: TRBJ1-1
d_call: NA
clone_size: NA
v_call: TRBV10-3
cdr3_aa: CAISEWEGPAEAFF
cdr3_nt: TGTGCCATCAGTGAGTGGGAGGGCCCGGCTGAAGCTTTCTTT

cdr3_length: 16
j_call: TRBJ1-2
d_call: NA
clone_size: NA
v_call: TRBV5-4
cdr3_aa: CASSLAGQRSNYGYTF
cdr3_nt: TGTGCCAGCAGCTTGGCCGGACAGAGATCTAACTATGGCTACACCTTC

cdr3_length: 14
j_call: TRBJ2-3
d_call: NA
clone_size: NA
v_call: TRBV28
cdr3_aa: CATSEVARTDTQYF
cdr3_nt: TGTGCCACCTCGGAGGTAGCGCGCACAGATACGCAGTATTTT

cdr3_length: 16
j_call: TRBJ1-3
d_call: TRBD1
clone_size: once
v_call: TRBV5-6
cdr3_aa: CASSTQGQGTGNTIYF
cdr3_nt: TGTGCCAGCAGCACCCAGGGACAGGGAACTGGAAACACCATATATTTT

cdr3_length: 14
j_call: TRBJ2-7
d_call: TRBD1
clone_size: NA
v_call: TRBV5-1
cdr3_aa: CASRRAGQGVEQYF
cdr3_nt: TGCGCCAGCAGGAGGGCGGGACAGGGGGTAGAGCAGTACTTC

cdr3_length: 15
j_call: TRBJ1-5
d_call: NA
clone_size: NA
v_call: TRBV7-8
cdr3_aa: CASSPRIYSNQPQHF
cdr3_nt: TGTGCCAGCAGCCCCAGGATTTATAGCAATCAGCCCCAGCATTTT

cdr3_length: 10
j_call: TRBJ1-5
d_call: NA
clone_size: NA
v_call: TRBV2
cdr3_aa: CASGRQPQHF
cdr3_nt: TGTGCCAGCGGGCGACAGCCCCAGCATTTT

cdr3_length: 15
j_call: TRBJ1-2
d_call: NA
clone_size: once
v_call: TRBV7-9
cdr3_aa: CASSDAGLGSYGYTF
cdr3_nt: TGTGCCAGCAGCGACGCGGGGTTGGGGAGCTATGGCTACACCTTC

cdr3_length: 15
j_call: TRBJ2-7
d_call: NA
clone_size: NA
v_call: TRBV30
cdr3_aa: CAWSVLKGSSYEQYF
cdr3_nt: TGTGCCTGGAGTGTTCTGAAAGGGAGTTCCTACGAGCAGTACTTC

cdr3_length: 16
j_call: TRBJ2-6
d_call: TRBD1
clone_size: NA
v_call: TRBV5-1
cdr3_aa: CASSPPDRAGANVLTF
cdr3_nt: TGCGCCAGCAGCCCACCGGACAGGGCTGGGGCCAACGTCCTGACTTTC

cdr3_length: 15
j_call: TRBJ1-2
d_call: NA
clone_size: NA
v_call: TRBV7-2
cdr3_aa: CASSLVRSSVYGYTF
cdr3_nt: TGTGCCAGCAGCTTAGTACGCTCGTCGGTCTATGGCTACACCTTC

cdr3_length: 14
j_call: TRBJ2-5
d_call: NA
clone_size: NA
v_call: TRBV6-5
cdr3_aa: CASSPTGLGETQYF
cdr3_nt: TGTGCCAGCAGCCCCACAGGGCTCGGGGAGACCCAGTACTTC

cdr3_length: 16
j_call: TRBJ2-7
d_call: NA
clone_size: NA
v_call: TRBV7-9
cdr3_aa: CASSSRDIPGPYEQYF
cdr3_nt: TGTGCCAGCAGCTCCCGGGACATACCCGGTCCCTACGAGCAGTACTTC

cdr3_length: 17
j_call: TRBJ1-2
d_call: TRBD1
clone_size: NA
v_call: TRBV30
cdr3_aa: CAWSVMAPMTGIDGYTF
cdr3_nt: TGTGCCTGGAGTGTAATGGCCCCCATGACAGGGATCGATGGGTACACCTTC

cdr3_length: 13
j_call: TRBJ2-7
d_call: NA
clone_size: NA
v_call: TRBV6-5
cdr3_aa: CASSRTAPYEQYF
cdr3_nt: TGTGCCAGCAGCCGGACTGCTCCCTACGAGCAGTACTTC

cdr3_length: 15
j_call: TRBJ2-1
d_call: NA
clone_size: NA
v_call: TRBV15
cdr3_aa: CATREWVRDYNEQFF
cdr3_nt: TGTGCCACCAGGGAGTGGGTTCGAGACTACAATGAGCAGTTCTTC

cdr3_length: 18
j_call: TRBJ1-1
d_call: TRBD1
clone_size: NA
v_call: TRBV13
cdr3_aa: CASRPTLDRGRMNTEAFF
cdr3_nt: TGTGCCAGCAGACCTACCTTGGACAGGGGGCGAATGAACACTGAAGCTTTCTTT

cdr3_length: 14
j_call: TRBJ1-4
d_call: TRBD1
clone_size: NA
v_call: TRBV10-1
cdr3_aa: CASSSGGIGEKLFF
cdr3_nt: TGCGCCAGCAGTTCAGGGGGCATAGGGGAAAAACTGTTTTTT

cdr3_length: 12
j_call: TRBJ1-1
d_call: NA
clone_size: NA
v_call: TRBV6-6
cdr3_aa: CASSRENTEAFF
cdr3_nt: TGTGCCAGCAGCCGGGAGAACACTGAAGCTTTCTTT